What follows are 26 T cell receptor beta chains derived from one specimen sequenced in a study of T cells in women clearing cervical HPV infection (dated by TCRdb to between 2017 and 2018). Receptor amplification or capture employed the immunoSEQ multiplex PCR assay. The source is immuneACCESS, and TCRdb retained only in-frame sequences with V and J called. Part of the clones is not carried over; for the studies checked, unresolved V genes explain less than half of this, and the remainder is unexplained. This sample's table has entries for about 30,000 clones. The top ten clonotypes cover more than 1.2% of the sample. The sequencing input was blood buffy coat. These receptors came from a woman between 18 and 69 years old with a cervical HPV16 infection that either progressed to CIN3+ or cleared (not recorded which).

As concerns this clone: The read is 3 residues too short to cover the CDR3 end, so that end is filled in from the germline J gene. The rearrangement joins TRBV2 to TRBJ1-1; D call uncertain. Germline V gene lookup returns CDR1 SNHLY and CDR2 FYNNEI. The CDR3 length is 12 residues. Trimming stripped 11 bases from V and 1 base from J, with 11 bases between. CDR3: CAGRAGNTEAFF. The sequenced part of the CDR3 DNA is TGTGCCGGAAGGGCCGGGAACACTGAA.

Notes on this clone: The read ends 3 residues early relative to the CDR3; the germline J gene fills the gap. V and J are TRBV30 and TRBJ2-2; D is possibly TRBD2 (5 bases). This CDR3 region has 14 residues. From germline, CDR1 is GTSNPN and CDR2 SVGIG (reference sequence). The DNA read from the CDR3 is TGTGCCTGGAGTGTCGGAGGTGGAGTGACACCG. The encoded protein is CAWSVGGGVTP. The full CDR3 protein is CAWSVGGGVTPLFF.

With respect to this clone: The CDR3 end lies 3 residues beyond the end of the read and is filled in from the germline J gene. J is TRBJ2-7 and V is TRBV4-2; D is tentatively TRBD1 or TRBD2 (6 bases each). The V gene lost 3 bases and the J gene lost 4 bases, with 16 bases spanning the gap. The CDR3 is made up of 15 amino acids. CDR1 is LGHNA, CDR2 YNFKEQ, per germline. The CDR3 DNA, read in part, is TGTGCCAGCAGCCAGGGGTTGGAGGGGGAATACGAG. This translates into CASSQGLEGEYE. The full-length CDR3 reads as CASSQGLEGEYEQYF.

About this clone: The missing CDR3 end, 3 residues past where the read stops, is filled in from the germline J gene. The genes are TRBV7-2 and TRBJ2-1; D might be TRBD1 (6 bases). Germline lookup yields CDR1 SGHTA and CDR2 FQGNSA. Trimming took off 7 bases at V and 4 bases at J, with 11 bases between the two ends. CDR3 length: 13 amino acids. Partial CDR3 DNA: TGTGCCAGCAACCGACAGGTATACAATGAG. Translated, it gives CASNRQVYNE. The entire CDR3 reads CASNRQVYNEQFF.

In regard to this clone: The DNA ends 3 residues before the CDR3 does, and the rest of the CDR3 is filled in from the germline J gene. This chain uses TRBV20-1 with TRBJ1-5; 8 bases align to TRBD1. V was pared by 7 bases and J by 7 bases, with 6 bases of the junction left unmatched. The CDR3 consists of 12 residues. Germline V lookup: CDR1 DFQATT, CDR2 SNEGSKA (reference sequence). CDR3 protein: CSVQGAGQPQHF. The CDR3 DNA, read in part, is TGCAGTGTCCAGGGGGCTGGGCAGCCC.

Concerning this clone itself: The read comes to an end 3 residues before the CDR3 does, leaving the germline J gene to fill in the end. The chain uses TRBV20-1 and TRBJ1-5; D uncertain. This CDR3 comprises 14 residues. CDR1 is DFQATT and CDR2 is SNEGSKA in the germline V gene (reference sequence). Trimming removed 3 bases at V and 1 base at J, with 10 bases between. The CDR3 here is CSASVFISNQPQHF. CDR3 DNA, as far as it was read: TGCAGTGCTAGCGTGTTTATCAGCAATCAGCCC.

With respect to this clone: The read terminates 3 residues before the CDR3 end, so the remaining end is supplied by the germline J gene. The gene calls are TRBV20-1 and TRBJ1-4, with 8 bases fitting TRBD1. The V segment lost 5 bases and the J segment 8 bases; nucleotides outside the gene matches: 13. From germline, CDR1 is DFQATT and CDR2 SNEGSKA (reference sequence). The CDR3 extends over 15 amino acids. CDR3 DNA, as far as it was read: TGCAGTGCTGACCTTATGGACAGGGTGGACGAAAAA. This translates into CSADLMDRVDEK. The entire CDR3 protein is CSADLMDRVDEKLFF.

Comments on this clone: A read error may produce the germline difference seen at one junction end. The DNA ends 3 residues before the CDR3 does, and the rest of the CDR3 is filled in from the germline J gene. This sequence joins TRBV4-2 and TRBJ2-7; a possible D gene is TRBD1 (5 bases). Per germline, CDR1 LGHNA and CDR2 YNFKEQ. CDR3 length: 15 residues. The covered CDR3 bases are TGCGCCAGCAGCCAAGGTTTAGGGGCCGTAAACGAG. This gives the protein CASSQGLGAVNE. The CDR3 reads in full as CASSQGLGAVNEQYF.

With regard to this clone: The junction shows a germline mismatch at one end, possibly a read error. The read terminates 3 residues before the CDR3 end, so the remaining end is supplied by the germline J gene. The V call is TRBV5-1, the J call TRBJ2-2, with D tentatively TRBD1 (8 bases). This CDR3 spans 14 amino acids. Germline CDR1 and CDR2: SGHRS and YFSETQ. This chain's CDR3 is CTSSDRGGTGELFF. The sequenced CDR3 bases are TGCACCAGCTCCGACAGGGGAGGGACCGGGGAG.

On this clone: The read ends 3 residues early relative to the CDR3; the germline J gene fills the gap. The gene calls are TRBV2 and TRBJ2-1; TRBD1 matches at 11 bases. V gave up 6 bases and J gave up 8 bases; unmatched junction bases: 6. Germline V gene data show CDR1 as SNHLY and CDR2 as FYNNEI. The CDR3 loop spans 14 amino acids. The sequenced part of the CDR3 DNA is TGTGCCAGCAGCCCGGGACAGGGGGGCTATGAG. Protein product: CASSPGQGGYE. The full CDR3 is CASSPGQGGYEQFF.

This clone counts as medium-sized by frequency. The CDR3 extends 3 residues past the end of the read, so its final part is completed from the germline J gene. This rearrangement joins TRBV18 to TRBJ1-1; D is uncertain. V was cut by 3 bases and J by 6 bases, with 14 bases left in between. The CDR3 totals 14 residues. Per germline, CDR1 KGHSH and CDR2 LQKENI. Partial CDR3 DNA: TGTGCCAGCTCACCGGGCGGGGTGGTCTCTGAA. This translates into CASSPGGVVSE. The CDR3 as a whole reads CASSPGGVVSEAFF.

With respect to this clone: The sequenced fragment ends 3 residues before the CDR3 boundary, so the rest is inferred from the germline J gene. The rearrangement joins TRBV5-1 to TRBJ2-1; 9 nucleotides line up with TRBD2. From germline, CDR1 is SGHRS and CDR2 YFSETQ. Unmatched junction bases numbered 9, after V lost 5 bases and J lost 9 bases. The CDR3 loop spans 14 amino acids. The CDR3 here is CASSSAGGEAEQFF. The covered CDR3 bases are TGCGCCAGCAGTTCAGCGGGAGGAGAGGCTGAG.

Worth noting for this clone: The DNA ends 3 residues before the CDR3 does, and the rest of the CDR3 is filled in from the germline J gene. The V call is TRBV5-3, the J call TRBJ2-4; the match to TRBD2 covers 10 bases. TRBV5-3 is marked as an open reading frame, function uncertain. V lost 0 bases to trimming and J lost 6 bases; unmatched junction nucleotides: 3. The CDR3 totals 15 residues. The sequenced CDR3 bases are TGTGCCAGAAGCTTGGAGCGGGGGGGCCCAAACATT. This translates into CARSLERGGPNI. In full, the CDR3 reads CARSLERGGPNIQYF.

CDR3 bases read: TGTGCCAGCAGCCAATTCGAAGGCGGTAATTCACCC. It codes for CASSQFEGGNSP. The complete CDR3 reads CASSQFEGGNSPLHF. The V gene is TRBV14, the J gene TRBJ1-6; D is uncertain. The read falls 3 residues short of the CDR3 end, and the missing part is taken from the germline J gene. Trimming cost V 2 bases and J 6 bases, with 11 bases left between them. Germline V CDR1 and CDR2: SGHDN, FVKESK. The CDR3 consists of 15 residues.

Regarding this clone: The read ends 3 residues early relative to the CDR3; the germline J gene fills the gap. This chain joins TRBV6-2 or TRBV6-3 and TRBJ1-1; 7 bases line up with TRBD1. Germline values: CDR1 MNHEY, CDR2 SVGEGT. The CDR3 length is 16 residues. Trimming removed 2 bases from V and 0 bases from J; junction bases left unmatched: 6. This CDR3 reads CASSYDRERMNTEAFF. Incomplete CDR3 DNA: TGTGCCAGCAGTTACGACAGGGAAAGGATGAACACTGAA.

About this clone itself: The CDR3 end is not reached by the read, which stops 3 residues before it; the germline J gene fills it in. This sequence joins TRBV20-1 and TRBJ2-5; D remains unclear. Germline CDR1 reads DFQATT; CDR2 reads SNEGSKA (reference sequence). Trimming stripped 0 bases from V and 7 bases from J, with 3 bases between. The CDR3 contains 10 residues. CDR3 protein: CSARDRTQYF. CDR3 DNA (partial): TGCAGTGCTAGAGATCGGACC.

For this clone: With the read ending 3 residues before the CDR3 end, the germline J gene is used to fill in that end. The chain is built from TRBV20-1 and TRBJ1-6; TRBD1 aligns across 9 bases. Per the germline V gene, CDR1 is DFQATT and CDR2 is SNEGSKA (reference sequence). This CDR3 contains 16 residues. V shed 1 base, J shed 6 bases, and the junction held 7 bases outside the gene matches. The part of the CDR3 DNA that was read is TGCAGTGCTAGAGGACAGGGGGTTGAGGGTAATTCACCC. This sequence encodes CSARGQGVEGNSP. In full, the CDR3 reads CSARGQGVEGNSPLHF.

With respect to this clone: Read sequence stops 3 residues before the CDR3 end, and the germline J gene provides the missing end. This chain joins TRBV7-9 and TRBJ2-5; maybe TRBD2 (6 bases). CDR3 length: 15 amino acids. CDR1 is SEHNR, CDR2 FQNEAQ, per germline (reference sequence). The V end lost 5 bases, the J end lost 3 bases, and 16 bases lay between the germline ends. Partial CDR3 DNA: TGTGCCAGCAGCCCCAAGAGGAGGGTGGAAGAGACC. It specifies CASSPKRRVEET. The entire CDR3 protein reads CASSPKRRVEETQYF. Supplemented by reference TRBV7-9 and TRBJ2-5, the full variable domain reads DTGVSQNPRHKITKRGQNVTFRCDPISEHNRLYWYRQTLGQGPEFLTYFQNEAQLEKSRLLSDRFSAERPKGSFSTLEIQRTEQGDSAMYLCASSPKRRVEETQYFGPGTRLLVL.

In regard to this clone: The DNA ends 3 residues before the CDR3 does, and the rest of the CDR3 is filled in from the germline J gene. This chain joins TRBV25-1 and TRBJ2-2; 12 nucleotides line up with TRBD1. The junction had 13 bases not matched to a gene; V was cut back by 8 bases and J by 6 bases. Germline-derived CDR1 and CDR2 are MGHDK and SYGVNS. The CDR3 spans 17 residues. The DNA read from the CDR3 is TGTGCCAGCCAACAGAATCCGGGACAGGGGGCCTCCGGGGAG. Protein product: CASQQNPGQGASGE. The whole CDR3 protein reads CASQQNPGQGASGELFF.

About this clone: The read ends 3 residues before the CDR3 terminus; that terminus is restored from the germline J gene. The chain combines TRBV19 with TRBJ2-2; D not resolved. From germline, CDR1 is LNHDA and CDR2 SQIVND (reference sequence). The CDR3 covers 17 residues. The DNA read from the CDR3 is TGTGCCAGTAGTATTTTCCCCCTTACGGCAACTAATGAAAAG. Its translation: CASSIFPLTATNEK. The CDR3 reads in full as CASSIFPLTATNEKLFF. The full variable domain, completed using reference TRBV19 and TRBJ2-2, is DGGITQSPKYLFRKEGQNVTLSCEQNLNHDAMYWYRQDPGQGLRLIYYSQIVNDFQKGDIAEGYSVSREKKESFPLTVTSAQKNPTAFYLCASSIFPLTATNEKLFFGEGSRLTVL.

On this clone itself: The read falls 3 residues short of the CDR3 end, and the missing part is taken from the germline J gene. The J gene is TRBJ2-5, the V gene TRBV19; 12 bases match TRBD2. This CDR3 comprises 16 residues. CDR1 LNHDA and CDR2 SQIVND come from the germline V gene (reference sequence). Losses at the gene ends were 6 bases for V and 4 bases for J; bases not matched to a gene: 9. CDR3 amino acids: CASSPRTSGKGETQYF. CDR3 DNA (partial): TGTGCCAGTAGCCCGAGGACTAGCGGGAAGGGAGAGACC. Full variable domain (outside the CDR3, taken from reference TRBV19 and TRBJ2-5): DGGITQSPKYLFRKEGQNVTLSCEQNLNHDAMYWYRQDPGQGLRLIYYSQIVNDFQKGDIAEGYSVSREKKESFPLTVTSAQKNPTAFYLCASSPRTSGKGETQYFGPGTRLLVL.

As concerns this clone: Sequencing ends 3 residues short of the CDR3 end; the germline J gene provides the rest. V is TRBV7-9 and J is TRBJ2-3, with 8 bases fitting TRBD1. CDR1 SEHNR and CDR2 FQNEAQ come from the germline V gene (reference sequence). The CDR3 contains 15 residues. The CDR3 bases that were read are TGTGCCAGCAGCTTCAGGACAGGGCGATCGGAGACG. Protein: CASSFRTGRSET. The entire CDR3 sequence reads CASSFRTGRSETQYF.

Details on this clone: The CDR3 extends 3 residues past the end of the read, so its final part is completed from the germline J gene. The V call is TRBV12-5, the J call TRBJ2-7, with a tentative D call TRBD1 (6 bases). The CDR3 has 16 residues. CDR1 and CDR2 from the germline V gene are LGHNT and FRNRAP. V was shortened by 5 bases and J by 3 bases, with 20 bases between the two germline ends. This chain's CDR3 is CASGKLQGLVFYEQYF. The DNA read from the CDR3 is TGTGCTAGTGGTAAACTCCAGGGGTTAGTTTTCTACGAG.

Worth noting for this clone: The observed sequence ends 3 residues before the CDR3 terminus, with the missing tail filled in from the germline J gene. V is TRBV6-2 or TRBV6-3 and J is TRBJ2-1, with D perhaps matching TRBD1 (5 bases). V gave up 6 bases and J gave up 3 bases, with 6 bases separating them. Per the germline V gene, CDR1 is MNHEY and CDR2 is SVGEGT. The length of the CDR3 is 12 residues. The sequenced part of the CDR3 DNA is TGTGCCAGCAGCAGGGACTACAATGAG. Translated: CASSRDYNE. The CDR3 in its entirety is CASSRDYNEQFF.

Of note for this clone: From the germline J gene comes the end of the CDR3, since the read stops 3 residues before it. This chain uses TRBV11-3 with TRBJ2-3; 9 positions agree with TRBD1. The trim removed 5 bases at V and 5 bases at J, leaving 5 bases unmatched. CDR3 length: 14 amino acids. Germline V gene data show CDR1 as SGHNT and CDR2 as YENEEA. The covered CDR3 bases are TGTGCCAGCAGCCCCCGGACAGGGGTAGATACG. Translating it yields CASSPRTGVDT. The whole CDR3 sequence is CASSPRTGVDTQYF. Together with reference TRBV11-3 and TRBJ2-3, the CDR3 gives the full variable domain: EAGVVQSPRYKIIEKKQPVAFWCNPISGHNTLYWYLQNLGQGPELLIRYENEEAVDDSQLPKDRFSAERLKGVDSTLKIQPAELGDSAVYLCASSPRTGVDTQYFGPGTRLTVL.

Regarding this clone: The DNA ends 3 residues before the CDR3 does, and the rest of the CDR3 is filled in from the germline J gene. The chain uses TRBV19 and TRBJ2-5; D perhaps matches TRBD2 (6 bases). Trimming stripped 11 bases from V and 1 base from J, with 20 bases between. The germline CDR1 and CDR2 sequences are LNHDA and SQIVND (reference sequence). The CDR3 totals 15 residues. Incomplete CDR3 DNA: TGTGCCGGTACGGCCAATAGCGGTGTCCAAGAGACC. This encodes CAGTANSGVQET. The full CDR3 is CAGTANSGVQETQYF.